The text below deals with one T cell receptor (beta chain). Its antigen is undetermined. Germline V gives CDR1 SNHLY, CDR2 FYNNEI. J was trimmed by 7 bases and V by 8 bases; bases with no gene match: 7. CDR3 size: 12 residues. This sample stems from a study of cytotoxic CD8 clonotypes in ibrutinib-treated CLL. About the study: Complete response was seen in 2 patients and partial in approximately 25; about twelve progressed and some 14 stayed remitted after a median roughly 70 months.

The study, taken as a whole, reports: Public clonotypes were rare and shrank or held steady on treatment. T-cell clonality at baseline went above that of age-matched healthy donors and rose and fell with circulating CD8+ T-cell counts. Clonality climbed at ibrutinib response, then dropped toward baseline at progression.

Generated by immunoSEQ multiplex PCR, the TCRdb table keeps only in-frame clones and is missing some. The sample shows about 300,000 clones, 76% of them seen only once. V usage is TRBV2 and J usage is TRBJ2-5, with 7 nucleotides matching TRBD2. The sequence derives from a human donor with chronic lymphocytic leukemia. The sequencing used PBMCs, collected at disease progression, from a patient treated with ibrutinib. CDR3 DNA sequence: TGTGCCAGCGGGGGGGACGGGGGGACCCAGTACTTC. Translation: CASGGDGGTQYF.